A single sample gave rise to the 22 T cell receptor beta chains below, sequenced in a study of regulatory T cells in long-lasting Graves disease. HTBI primers from iRepertoire and Arm-PCR of CDR3 regions yielded the TCR beta libraries. TCRdb fed the multiplex PCR reads into MiXCR, producing one record per CDR3 protein. The table has more than 650,000 distinct CDR3 sequences, approximately 31% seen once; the top ten hold about two fifths. As for time point: persistent/refractory GD, antithyroid drugs over 5 years with positive TRAb. With RNA extracted from PBMCs as input, the TCR library was made. Sequencing was performed on peripheral blood mononuclear cells (PBMCs), taken when the disease was refractory, from a patient treated with antithyroid drugs. The origin of the receptors is a female donor with Graves disease.

The rearrangement uses TRBV15 and TRBJ1-1; TRBD1 might be the D (5 bases). Between the trimmed V and J ends, which lost 3 bases and 1 base, there was a span of 15 bases. The CDR3 is 16 residues long. Germline V gene sequence: CDR1 LNHNV, CDR2 YYDKDF (reference sequence). In DNA, the CDR3 is TGTGCCACCAGCAGTACCGTAGGCAGGGAGAACACTGAAGCTTTCTTT. The encoded protein is CATSSTVGRENTEAFF.

The V call is TRBV6-2 or TRBV6-3, the J call TRBJ2-2; D not certain. The germline V gene encodes CDR1 MNHEY and CDR2 SVGEGT. Between the trimmed V and J ends, which lost 6 bases and 6 bases, there was a span of 14 bases. The CDR3 is made up of 14 amino acids. The CDR3 sequence: CASSLQRWSGELFF. In nucleotides, the CDR3 is TGTGCCAGCAGCCTTCAACGATGGTCCGGGGAGCTGTTTTTT.

This clonotype was observed a few times. The V and J genes are TRBV6-1 and TRBJ1-2; no clear D gene. Trimming took 8 bases from V and 6 from J, leaving 16 bases between them. CDR1 is MNHNS and CDR2 is SASEGT in the germline V gene. The CDR3 extends over 13 amino acids. CDR3 bases: TGTGCCAGCCAGGAGAGAGGGCGGGATGGCTACACCTTC. Its translation is CASQERGRDGYTF.

V usage is TRBV19 and J usage is TRBJ2-7; 10 positions agree with TRBD1. This CDR3 contains 13 residues. Germline CDR1 reads LNHDA; CDR2 reads SQIVND (reference sequence). Trimming took 4 bases from V and 7 from J; bases not matched to a gene: 4. The CDR3 loop reads CASSSDRGREQYF. The CDR3 coding sequence is TGTGCCAGTAGTAGTGACAGGGGGCGTGAGCAGTACTTC.

V gene TRBV11-2 combines with J gene TRBJ1-4; TRBD1 might be the D (5 bases). Germline loops: CDR1 SGHAT, CDR2 FQNNGV. V was cut by 1 base and J by 0 bases, with 9 bases left in between. The CDR3 has 16 residues. CDR3 loop: CASSLGRGTTNEKLFF. The CDR3 DNA sequence: TGTGCCAGCAGCTTAGGCCGGGGGACAACTAATGAAAAACTGTTTTTT. Combining the CDR3 with reference TRBV11-2 and TRBJ1-4 gives the whole variable domain EAGVAQSPRYKIIEKRQSVAFWCNPISGHATLYWYQQILGQGPKLLIQFQNNGVVDDSQLPKDRFSAERLKGVDSTLKIQPAKLEDSAVYLCASSLGRGTTNEKLFFGSGTQLSVL.

This clonotype was detected only a few times. V gene TRBV9 combines with J gene TRBJ1-1, with 11 bases that match TRBD1. This CDR3 has 14 residues. Trimming took 5 bases from V and 7 from J; bases not matched to a gene: 7. Germline V CDR1 and CDR2: SGDLS, YYNGEE. CDR3 amino acids: CASRGQGARDEAFF. The CDR3 DNA is TGTGCCAGCAGAGGACAGGGGGCGAGGGATGAAGCTTTCTTT.

This clonotype was counted many times. The rearrangement uses TRBV29-1 and TRBJ1-5; D is undetermined. The CDR3 runs 13 residues. Germline values: CDR1 SQVTM, CDR2 ANQGSEA. The ends were cut back, 3 bases at V and 7 bases at J, with 13 bases in the middle. For the CDR3, the DNA is TGCAGCGTTGAGGTGGTAAACGGACAGCCCCAGCATTTT. This translates into CSVEVVNGQPQHF. Full variable domain (outside the CDR3, taken from reference TRBV29-1 and TRBJ1-5): SAVISQKPSRDICQRGTSLTIQCQVDSQVTMMFWYRQQPGQSLTLIATANQGSEATYESGFVIDKFPISRPNLTFSTLTVSNMSPEDSSIYLCSVEVVNGQPQHFGDGTRLSIL.

This clonotype turned up a few times. The chain joins TRBV7-9 to TRBJ1-5; no firm D call. V lost 4 bases and J lost 6, with 10 bases in between. The length of the CDR3 is 13 residues. CDR1 is SEHNR, CDR2 FQNEAQ, per germline (reference sequence). The CDR3 DNA reads as TGTGCCAGCAGCTCCGGGAAAAGTCAGCCCCAGCATTTT. As protein: CASSSGKSQPQHF.

This clonotype was detected a few times. This sequence joins TRBV7-9 and TRBJ1-3, with D unclear. The germline V gene encodes CDR1 SEHNR and CDR2 FQNEAQ (reference sequence). The CDR3 runs to 13 residues. V was clipped by 1 base and J by 4 bases, with 5 bases between them. CDR3 sequence (DNA): TGTGCCAGCAGCTTAGATGCCGGAAACACCATATATTTT. Translation: CASSLDAGNTIYF. Looking up the rest from reference TRBV7-9 and TRBJ1-3 gives the full variable domain: DTGVSQNPRHKITKRGQNVTFRCDPISEHNRLYWYRQTLGQGPEFLTYFQNEAQLEKSRLLSDRFSAERPKGSFSTLEIQRTEQGDSAMYLCASSLDAGNTIYFGEGSWLTVV.

This chain joins TRBV13 and TRBJ2-2, with 8 bases lining up with TRBD2. Germline CDR1 and CDR2: PRHDT and FYEKMQ (reference sequence). Germline trimming cut 4 bases from V and 3 bases from J; bases unmatched to any gene: 7. The CDR3 runs to 16 residues. The DNA of the CDR3 is TGTGCCAGCAGCTCCCCGGGACTAGGAGACACCGGGGAGCTGTTTTTT. It yields the protein CASSSPGLGDTGELFF.

This clonotype was picked up many times. This chain uses TRBV7-9 with TRBJ2-5; 15 bases map to TRBD2. The trim removed 5 bases at V and 2 bases at J, leaving 9 bases unmatched. CDR1 is SEHNR, CDR2 FQNEAQ, per germline (reference sequence). The CDR3 runs to 18 residues. The DNA for the CDR3 is TGTGCCAGCAGCCCAGCGGGGACTAGCGGGAGGTTTCAAGAGACCCAGTACTTC. Translated, it gives CASSPAGTSGRFQETQYF.

This chain joins TRBV7-2 and TRBJ1-2, with unresolved D. The CDR3 runs to 14 residues. Looked up from germline, CDR1 is SGHTA and CDR2 is FQGNSA. V was shortened by 2 bases and J by 6 bases, with 13 bases between the two germline ends. CDR3 loop: CASSLSNWGDGYTF. CDR3 nucleotide sequence: TGTGCCAGCAGCTTATCCAACTGGGGAGATGGCTACACCTTC.

The rearrangement uses TRBV5-8 and TRBJ1-1, with D possibly matching TRBD1 (6 bases). Germline V gene data show CDR1 as SGHTS and CDR2 as YDEGEE. The CDR3 length is 15 residues. With 0 bases removed from V and 3 bases from J, the gap between germline ends came to 12 bases. The DNA of the CDR3 is TGTGCCAGCAGCTTGGCTTATTGGACAGACACTGAAGCTTTCTTT. This sequence encodes CASSLAYWTDTEAFF.

The CDR3 DNA reads TGTGCCAGCACCCCGACAGGGCGGAATTCACCCCTCCACTTT. It yields the protein CASTPTGRNSPLHF. The chain is built from TRBV6-1 and TRBJ1-6; TRBD1 aligns across 7 bases. CDR1 and CDR2 from the germline V gene are MNHNS and SASEGT. The CDR3 is 14 amino acids. The V and J ends lost 7 bases and 7 bases, in that order; junction bases with no gene match: 7.

This chain uses TRBV2 with TRBJ1-5; D gene ambiguous. The ends were cut back, 7 bases at V and 0 bases at J, with 13 bases in the middle. CDR3 length equals 15 residues. From germline, CDR1 is SNHLY and CDR2 FYNNEI. The CDR3 bases are TGTGCCAGCACCCTCGAGGGAGCTAGCAATCAGCCCCAGCATTTT. Translated, it gives CASTLEGASNQPQHF.

Remarks on this clonotype: This may be a read error, as it is one base from a much larger clone. The chain uses TRBV12-3 or TRBV12-4 and TRBJ1-5; D is possibly TRBD1 (6 bases). The CDR3 runs 16 residues. This chain's CDR3 is CVSSSTTGLGNQPQHF. The CDR3 region has the DNA TGTGTCAGCAGTTCAACCACAGGGTTAGGCAATCAGCCCCAGCATTTT.

This clonotype has only a few counts. The chain uses TRBV12-3 or TRBV12-4 and TRBJ1-5, with 7 positions matching TRBD1. The CDR3 is 18 residues long. Trimming removed 4 bases from V and 4 bases from J; junction bases left unmatched: 16. CDR3: CASSSLAFDRASNQPQHF. The DNA of the CDR3 is TGTGCCAGCAGTTCTTTAGCATTCGACAGGGCCTCAAATCAGCCCCAGCATTTT.

The sample holds a few counts of this clonotype. V usage is TRBV11-3 and J usage is TRBJ2-2; tentative D call: TRBD2 (7 bases). V lost 4 bases and J 6 bases, leaving 24 bases between the germline ends. CDR1 and CDR2 (germline): SGHNT, YENEEA. This CDR3 comprises 18 residues. CDR3 nucleotides: TGTGCCAGCAGCTCCCTTTTAAGCCTGGGAGGGGGGCCCGGGGAGCTGTTTTTT. It translates to CASSSLLSLGGGPGELFF.

The chain uses TRBV3-1 and TRBJ1-4; no definite D call. The CDR3 is made up of 15 amino acids. Trimming removed 5 bases from V and 5 bases from J, with 15 bases in between. Germline V gives CDR1 LGHDT, CDR2 YNNKEL (reference sequence). The CDR3 region is CASSETGVENEKLFF. CDR3 DNA: TGTGCCAGCAGCGAAACCGGAGTGGAGAATGAAAAACTGTTTTTT.

This clonotype was counted between two and nine times. The junction and the germline gene differ at one end; a read error may be behind it. The rearrangement joins TRBV28 to TRBJ2-5; D perhaps matches TRBD2 (7 bases). The CDR3 extends over 14 amino acids. Germline loops: CDR1 MDHEN, CDR2 SYDVKM. CDR3 amino acids: CASRLSGGEATQYF. The CDR3, as DNA: TGTGCCAGCAGATTATCGGGGGGCGAAGCGACCCAGTACTTC.

V gene TRBV9 combines with J gene TRBJ1-6; TRBD1 aligns across 7 bases. This CDR3 comprises 15 residues. The V gene's germline CDR1 is SGDLS and CDR2 YYNGEE. V lost 6 bases, J lost 7 bases, and 10 bases stayed unmatched. The chain's CDR3 is CASTKGAGSNSPLHF. CDR3 coding DNA: TGTGCCAGCACCAAGGGGGCAGGATCAAATTCACCCCTCCACTTT.

The chain is built from TRBV20-1 and TRBJ1-5, with 10 bases lining up with TRBD1. The junction had 6 bases not matched to a gene; V was cut back by 3 bases and J by 4 bases. Germline CDR1 DFQATT, CDR2 SNEGSKA (reference sequence). The CDR3 covers 15 residues. Written as DNA, the CDR3 is TGCAGTGCTAGTGGGGACAGGGGAAGAAATCAGCCCCAGCATTTT. This sequence encodes CSASGDRGRNQPQHF.